The next 19 T cell receptor beta chains were all read from a single sample in a study of long-term antiretroviral therapy in people with HIV. It was version v3.0 of the immunoSEQ assay that was run at survey level. Method: immunoSEQ multiplex PCR; TCRdb's copy keeps in-frame clones and lacks some. The profile shows approximately 25,000 clones, approximately 82% of them singletons. The sequencing used unsorted PBMCs, collected 3 years after starting antiretroviral therapy. Receptors were obtained from a man aged 45 to 65 with HIV.

The chain is built from TRBV27 and TRBJ2-1; a weak D match, TRBD2 (6 bases). The CDR3 is made up of 15 amino acids. V lost 3 bases, J lost 3 bases, and 12 bases lay in between. Germline assignment: CDR1 MNHEY and CDR2 SMNVEV (reference sequence). Written as DNA, the CDR3 is TGTGCCAGCAGTTTGCGGGGAGGAGGCTACAATGAGCAGTTCTTC. Amino acids: CASSLRGGGYNEQFF.

The genes are TRBV7-2 and TRBJ1-5; D might be TRBD1 (6 bases). Trimming took off 1 base at V and 3 bases at J, with 13 bases between the two ends. CDR1 SGHTA and CDR2 FQGNSA come from the germline V gene. This CDR3 is built from 16 residues. The DNA for the CDR3 is TGTGCCAGCAGCTTAGTCGCCAGGGGTTACAATCAGCCCCAGCATTTT. This gives the protein CASSLVARGYNQPQHF.

Remarks on this clone: At one boundary the junction diverges from the germline segment, which might be a read error. The chain combines TRBV7-7 with TRBJ2-1, with D possibly TRBD1 on 5 matching bases. The CDR3 consists of 13 residues. Germline lookup yields CDR1 SSHAT and CDR2 FNYEAQ (reference sequence). Here the CDR3 DNA reads TGTGCTAGCAGCTTCAGTCCAGGGAACGAGCAGTTCTTC. It is translated as CASSFSPGNEQFF.

The CDR3 sequence is CASSQDRGFEQFF. CDR3 bases: TGCGCCAGCAGCCAAGATCGCGGATTTGAGCAGTTCTTC. This chain connects TRBV4-1 to TRBJ2-1; D remains unclear. Germline-derived CDR1 and CDR2 are MGHRA and YSYEKL. V lost 0 bases, J lost 9 bases, and 9 bases lay in between. The CDR3 totals 13 residues.

The V gene is TRBV2, the J gene TRBJ1-4; D call uncertain. The germline gives CDR1 SNHLY, CDR2 FYNNEI. V was clipped by 1 base and J by 1 base, with 10 bases between them. CDR3 length equals 16 residues. CDR3 sequence reads: CASSEGRRLTNEKLFF. For the CDR3, the DNA is TGTGCCAGCAGTGAAGGCAGGCGATTAACTAATGAAAAACTGTTTTTT. Variable domain in full (rest from reference TRBV2 and TRBJ1-4): EPEVTQTPSHQVTQMGQEVILRCVPISNHLYFYWYRQILGQKVEFLVSFYNNEISEKSEIFDDQFSVERPDGSNFTLKIRSTKLEDSAMYFCASSEGRRLTNEKLFFGSGTQLSVL.

The chain is built from TRBV16 and TRBJ2-3, with a weak D call TRBD1 (5 bases). V lost 1 base, J lost 4 bases, and 15 bases lay in between. Germline-derived CDR1 and CDR2 are KGHSY and FQNENV. This CDR3 contains 16 residues. CDR3 in DNA: TGTGCCAGCAGCCAATGGGCAGGGCTAGAGGCAGATACGCAGTATTTT. Its translation is CASSQWAGLEADTQYF.

V gene TRBV30 combines with J gene TRBJ2-1, with 10 bases lining up with TRBD2. V shed 1 base, J shed 3 bases, and the junction held 6 bases outside the gene matches. From germline, CDR1 is GTSNPN and CDR2 SVGIG (reference sequence). The CDR3 totals 16 residues. The CDR3 DNA sequence: TGTGCCTGGAGTGATACTAGCGGGAACATCTACAATGAGCAGTTCTTC. The encoded protein is CAWSDTSGNIYNEQFF.

The CDR3 reads CASSPFVGEQYF. The DNA of the CDR3 is TGTGCCAGCAGCCCCTTCGTAGGGGAGCAGTACTTC. This chain uses TRBV9 with TRBJ2-7, with no clear D. The V gene's germline CDR1 is SGDLS and CDR2 YYNGEE. V gave up 4 bases and J gave up 7 bases, with 12 bases separating them. This CDR3 region has 12 residues.

The chain recombines TRBV4-1 with TRBJ2-6; D is possibly TRBD1 (5 bases). This CDR3 is built from 16 residues. Trimming took off 2 bases at V and 1 base at J, with 9 bases between the two ends. The V gene's germline CDR1 is MGHRA and CDR2 YSYEKL. CDR3 in amino acids: CASSQPQGSGANVLTF. CDR3 nucleotide sequence: TGCGCCAGCAGCCAACCGCAGGGTTCTGGGGCCAACGTCCTGACTTTC.

The chain carries TRBV14 and TRBJ1-1; D might be TRBD1 (5 bases). Trimming took 1 base from V and 0 from J, leaving 9 bases between them. The V gene's germline CDR1 is SGHDN and CDR2 FVKESK. The CDR3 extends over 15 amino acids. CDR3 sequence (DNA): TGTGCCAGCAGCCAAGGGGACGCCGTGAACACTGAAGCTTTCTTT. This gives the protein CASSQGDAVNTEAFF. Using reference TRBV14 and TRBJ1-1 for the parts outside the CDR3, the full variable domain is EAGVTQFPSHSVIEKGQTVTLRCDPISGHDNLYWYRRVMGKEIKFLLHFVKESKQDESGMPNNRFLAERTGGTYSTLKVQPAELEDSGVYFCASSQGDAVNTEAFFGQGTRLTVV.

This clone is a singleton in its sample. The chain couples TRBV29-1 to TRBJ2-1; D call uncertain. Germline-derived CDR1 and CDR2 are SQVTM and ANQGSEA. With 2 bases removed from V and 4 bases from J, the gap between germline ends came to 9 bases. CDR3 length: 13 residues. This CDR3 reads CSVERAEYNEQFF. The CDR3 DNA follows: TGCAGCGTTGAAAGGGCAGAGTACAATGAGCAGTTCTTC.

The V and J genes are TRBV9 and TRBJ1-1, with D unresolved. This CDR3 has 15 amino acids. CDR1 and CDR2 (germline): SGDLS, YYNGEE. V lost 3 bases to trimming and J lost 2 bases, with 14 bases between them. The CDR3 DNA follows: TGTGCCAGCAGCGCCTATAACTACCTTAACACTGAAGCTTTCTTT. The encoded protein is CASSAYNYLNTEAFF. Supplemented by reference TRBV9 and TRBJ1-1, the full variable domain reads DSGVTQTPKHLITATGQRVTLRCSPRSGDLSVYWYQQSLDQGLQFLIQYYNGEERAKGNILERFSAQQFPDLHSELNLSSLELGDSALYFCASSAYNYLNTEAFFGQGTRLTVV.

This rearrangement joins TRBV13 to TRBJ2-2; D is tentatively TRBD1 or TRBD2 (5 bases each). This CDR3 is 17 amino acids long. Germline-derived CDR1 and CDR2 are PRHDT and FYEKMQ (reference sequence). V gave up 1 base and J gave up 5 bases, with 17 bases separating them. The DNA for the CDR3 is TGTGCCAGCAGCTTAGCGGGGCGAGCCCTCGTAACCGGGGAGCTGTTTTTT. Protein: CASSLAGRALVTGELFF. Together with reference TRBV13 and TRBJ2-2, the CDR3 gives the full variable domain: AAGVIQSPRHLIKEKRETATLKCYPIPRHDTVYWYQQGPGQDPQFLISFYEKMQSDKGSIPDRFSAQQFSDYHSELNMSSLELGDSALYFCASSLAGRALVTGELFFGEGSRLTVL.

Only a few counts were recorded for this clone. The chain links TRBV4-1 to TRBJ1-1, with 9 bases aligning to TRBD1. The CDR3 is 14 residues long. The J segment lost 3 bases and the V segment lost 5 bases, leaving 4 bases of the junction unmatched. Germline CDR1 and CDR2: MGHRA and YSYEKL. CDR3 region: CASSSWTGDTEAFF. CDR3 nucleotides: TGCGCCAGCAGCTCTTGGACAGGGGACACTGAAGCTTTCTTT.

This chain links TRBV5-4 with TRBJ2-6, with 7 bases lining up with TRBD1. The germline CDR1 and CDR2 sequences are SGHNT and YYREEE (reference sequence). V shed 4 bases and J 1 base; nucleotides not matched to a gene: 8. There are 17 residues in the CDR3. DNA of the CDR3: TGTGCCAGCAGCCCACCTCGACAGGGATCTGGGGCCAACGTCCTGACTTTC. Residues: CASSPPRQGSGANVLTF.

The gene calls are TRBV19 and TRBJ2-7; the D gene could be TRBD1 or TRBD2 (6 bases each). The V and J ends lost 5 bases and 2 bases respectively, with 19 bases between them. The CDR3 extends over 16 amino acids. Looked up from germline, CDR1 is LNHDA and CDR2 is SQIVND (reference sequence). The CDR3 DNA is TGTGCCAGTAGTCCCCTCCGGGGGCGGACACCCTACGAGCAGTACTTC. This translates into CASSPLRGRTPYEQYF. Using reference TRBV19 and TRBJ2-7 for the parts outside the CDR3, the full variable domain is DGGITQSPKYLFRKEGQNVTLSCEQNLNHDAMYWYRQDPGQGLRLIYYSQIVNDFQKGDIAEGYSVSREKKESFPLTVTSAQKNPTAFYLCASSPLRGRTPYEQYFGPGTRLTVT.

This chain connects TRBV2 to TRBJ2-7, with 10 bases lining up with TRBD2. The CDR3 totals 15 residues. V was pared by 10 bases and J by 5 bases, with 14 bases of the junction left unmatched. Germline V gene sequence: CDR1 SNHLY, CDR2 FYNNEI. This CDR3 is CATSLAGNRPHEQYF. CDR3 DNA sequence: TGTGCCACCTCACTAGCGGGAAACCGCCCGCACGAGCAGTACTTC.

The chain combines TRBV27 with TRBJ1-3; D gene ambiguous. V gave up 5 bases and J gave up 0 bases, with 8 bases separating them. Germline CDR1 and CDR2: MNHEY and SMNVEV (reference sequence). This CDR3 is 14 amino acids long. As DNA, the CDR3 is TGTGCCAGCAGTATGGGGTCCTCTGGAAACACCATATATTTT. Translation gives CASSMGSSGNTIYF.

The V call is TRBV19, the J call TRBJ1-1; perhaps TRBD1 as D (6 bases). V lost 4 bases, J lost 1 base, and 7 bases lay in between. CDR1 and CDR2 from the germline V gene are LNHDA and SQIVND (reference sequence). The CDR3 runs to 13 residues. CDR3 coding DNA: TGTGCCAGTAGTAGGGGGGCGAACACTGAAGCTTTCTTT. Protein product: CASSRGANTEAFF.